This T cell receptor beta chain came from a study of shared clonotypes between healthy human individuals. Study-wide results and caveats: It was the non-shared clonotypes that had lower generation probabilities than clonotypes shared by all four donors. The study sampled only blood, and tissue repertoires likely differ.

Comments on this clone: Its antigen is currently unknown.

Nashville, Tennessee was home to all donors, each a Caucasian adult. TCRdb's copy holds only in-frame clones and misses some; the assay was immunoSEQ multiplex PCR. Among over a million clones listed, about three quarters were seen once. Sequenced: memory CD4+ T cells sorted from blood. Subset reported: CD45RA-negative fraction. The receptor was derived from a man younger than 30 in good health.

The CDR3 bases are TGTGCCACGCGGGAGACTAGCGGGGGCTGGACCCAGTACTTC. Protein: CATRETSGGWTQYF. The chain has TRBV10-3 and TRBJ2-5, with 12 positions matching TRBD2. Per germline, CDR1 ENHRY and CDR2 SYGVKD. This CDR3 region has 14 residues. J was trimmed by 7 bases and V by 10 bases; bases with no gene match: 10.